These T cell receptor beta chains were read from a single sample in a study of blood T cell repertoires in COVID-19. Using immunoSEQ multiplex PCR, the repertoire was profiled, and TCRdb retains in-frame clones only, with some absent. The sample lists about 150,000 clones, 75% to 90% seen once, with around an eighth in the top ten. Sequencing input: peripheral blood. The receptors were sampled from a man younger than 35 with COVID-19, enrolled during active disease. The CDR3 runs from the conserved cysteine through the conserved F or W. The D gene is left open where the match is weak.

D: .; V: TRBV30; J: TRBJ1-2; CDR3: CAWGREFYGYTF
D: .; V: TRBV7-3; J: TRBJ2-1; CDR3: CASSSRGDEQFF
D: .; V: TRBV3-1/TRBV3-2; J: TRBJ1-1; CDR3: CASSHRGGNTEAFF
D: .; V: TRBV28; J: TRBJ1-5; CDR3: CASTRELVSPPQHF
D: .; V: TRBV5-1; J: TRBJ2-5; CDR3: CASSFGGHQETQYF
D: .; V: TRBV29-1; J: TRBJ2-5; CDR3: CSVAGRGEETQYF
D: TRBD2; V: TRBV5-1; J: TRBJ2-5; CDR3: CASSLGVTSGPETQYF
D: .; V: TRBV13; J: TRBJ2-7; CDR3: CASSAGGRSYEQYF
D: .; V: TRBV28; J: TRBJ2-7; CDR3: CASTARGSSHEQYF
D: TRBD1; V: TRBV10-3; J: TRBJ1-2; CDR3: CAISAGGYGQGYGYTF
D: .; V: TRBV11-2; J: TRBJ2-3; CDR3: CASSLTHRTDTQYF
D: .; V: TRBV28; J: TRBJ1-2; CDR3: CASSAGRGRGYTF
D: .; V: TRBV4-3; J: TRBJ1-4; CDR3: CASSQDEGTRNEKLFF
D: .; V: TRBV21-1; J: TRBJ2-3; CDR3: CASSNCTDTQYF
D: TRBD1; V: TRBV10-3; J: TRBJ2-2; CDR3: CATKLTGSRQGAGGELFF
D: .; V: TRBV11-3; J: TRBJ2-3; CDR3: CASSSGITDTQYF
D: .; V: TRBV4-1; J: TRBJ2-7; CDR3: CASSQETGAHYEQYF
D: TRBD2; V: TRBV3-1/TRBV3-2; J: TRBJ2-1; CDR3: CASSQAGGPQEQFF
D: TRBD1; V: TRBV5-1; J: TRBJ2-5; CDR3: CASSLVGQRQETQYF
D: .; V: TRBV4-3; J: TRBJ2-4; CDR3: CASSQSHGGNIQYF
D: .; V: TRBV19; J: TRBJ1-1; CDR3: CASSIVAGNTEAFF
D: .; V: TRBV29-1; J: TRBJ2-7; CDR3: CSIRLGGRNEQYF
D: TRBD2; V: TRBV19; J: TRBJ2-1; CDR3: CASSISPPTSWGYNEQFF
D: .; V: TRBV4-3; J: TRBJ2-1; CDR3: CASSQDLGSTFSYNEQFF
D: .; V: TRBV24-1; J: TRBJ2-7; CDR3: CATRREESYEQYF
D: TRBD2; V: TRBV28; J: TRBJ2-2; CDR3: CASSFILAGKSGELFF